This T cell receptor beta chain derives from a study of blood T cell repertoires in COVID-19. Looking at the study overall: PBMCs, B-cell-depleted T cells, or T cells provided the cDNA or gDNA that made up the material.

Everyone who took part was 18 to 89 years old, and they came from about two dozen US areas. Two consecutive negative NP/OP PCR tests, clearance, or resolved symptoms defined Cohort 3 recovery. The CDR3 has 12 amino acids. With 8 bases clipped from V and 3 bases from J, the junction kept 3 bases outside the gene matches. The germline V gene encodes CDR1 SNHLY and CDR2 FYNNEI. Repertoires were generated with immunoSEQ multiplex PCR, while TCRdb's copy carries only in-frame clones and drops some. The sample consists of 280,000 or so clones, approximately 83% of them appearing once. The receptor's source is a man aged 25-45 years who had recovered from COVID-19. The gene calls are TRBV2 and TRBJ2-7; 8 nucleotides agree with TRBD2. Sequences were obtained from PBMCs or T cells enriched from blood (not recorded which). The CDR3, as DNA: TGTGCCAGCTCCGCGGGGGGCTACGAGCAGTACTTC. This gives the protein CASSAGGYEQYF.